This T cell receptor (beta chain) was sequenced in a study of blood T cell repertoires in COVID-19. Trimming pared 1 base from V and 8 bases from J, leaving 30 bases between. The CDR3 spans 19 residues. Germline V gene data show CDR1 as SGHAT and CDR2 as FQNNGV. Data came from immunoSEQ multiplex PCR; TCRdb stores just in-frame clones and leaves some out. The data hold fewer than 400,000 clones, with over 85% observed a single time. Sequencing used peripheral blood. This TCR was sampled from a woman aged 25 to 39 with COVID-19, enrolled during active disease. The V gene is TRBV11-2, the J gene TRBJ2-7; possibly TRBD2 for D (5 bases). CDR3 loop: CASSLGPAAGRIARLKQYF. CDR3 nucleotides: TGTGCCAGCAGCTTAGGTCCAGCGGCCGGACGGATTGCGCGCCTCAAGCAGTACTTC.